The T cell receptor (beta chain) described here comes from a study of OX40 agonist ivuxolimab in advanced cancers. The CDR3 runs to 16 residues. V lost 4 bases, J lost 8 bases, and 15 bases stayed unmatched. The germline gives CDR1 SGHRS, CDR2 YFSETQ. TCRdb keeps only in-frame clones here, not all; method: immunoSEQ multiplex PCR. In the table there are roughly 60,000 clones, roughly 81% of which are singletons. This sequence originates from an adult with an advanced solid tumor such as melanoma, head and neck, liver or kidney cancer. Here the sequenced sample was CD4+ or CD8+ T cells sorted from blood, taken in a trial of the OX40 agonist ivuxolimab. This rearrangement joins TRBV5-1 to TRBJ2-1; 7 bases are shared with TRBD1. CDR3 residues: CASSPTSSGTEYEQFF. In DNA, the CDR3 is TGCGCCAGCAGCCCCACCTCGTCGGGGACAGAGTATGAGCAGTTCTTC. The full variable domain, completed using reference TRBV5-1 and TRBJ2-1, is KAGVTQTPRYLIKTRGQQVTLSCSPISGHRSVSWYQQTPGQGLQFLFEYFSETQRNKGNFPGRFSGRQFSNSRSEMNVSTLELGDSALYLCASSPTSSGTEYEQFFGPGTRLTVL.